This T cell receptor (beta chain) was sequenced during a study of blood T cells in healthy people across ages. A second PCR of roughly 6 to 12 cycles used a sample-barcoded 5' primer and a J-beta primer mix. TCRdb re-derived calls from the 5' RACE reads in MiXCR, one entry per CDR3 protein. This sample has roughly 1,000,000 distinct CDR3 sequences, with almost 25% found just once. In addition, the sample was reused for a study of T cells of mothers and their children.

This TCR was recovered from a girl under 10 years old in good health. Specimen: blood.

CDR3 DNA: TGCAGCGTTCTCATGGCGGGAATTGAAGAGACCCAGTACTTC. Translation: CSVLMAGIEETQYF. The rearrangement uses TRBV29-1 and TRBJ2-5, with D perhaps matching TRBD2 (6 bases). V lost 5 bases to trimming and J lost 3 bases, with 16 bases between them. The germline V gene has CDR1 SQVTM and CDR2 ANQGSEA. The CDR3 length is 14 residues.